This TCR beta chain was retrieved from a study of shared clonotypes between healthy human individuals. Study-wide points: Incomplete sequencing of sorted subsets was indicated by rarefaction despite large depth. A handful of donors had about 5% of their naive CD4 clonotypes in common.

Trimming shortened V by 3 bases and J by 5 bases, and 10 bases separated the two germline ends. The germline CDR1 and CDR2 sequences are MGHDK and SYGVNS. CDR3 size: 13 residues. About this clone itself: The antigen is not known.

Method: immunoSEQ multiplex PCR; TCRdb's copy keeps in-frame clones and lacks some. Among about 2.3 million clones listed, more than 80% were seen once. The source material was naive CD4+ T cells from PBMCs. Subset described: CD45RA+ positively selected. The clonotype comes from a man between 18 and 29 years old in good health. Some clones in this sample may be carry-over from other donors' samples. The chain carries TRBV25-1 and TRBJ2-5, with unresolved D. DNA of the CDR3: TGTGCCAGCAGTGACCCCCCCCGGGAGACCCAGTACTTC. Translating it yields CASSDPPRETQYF.